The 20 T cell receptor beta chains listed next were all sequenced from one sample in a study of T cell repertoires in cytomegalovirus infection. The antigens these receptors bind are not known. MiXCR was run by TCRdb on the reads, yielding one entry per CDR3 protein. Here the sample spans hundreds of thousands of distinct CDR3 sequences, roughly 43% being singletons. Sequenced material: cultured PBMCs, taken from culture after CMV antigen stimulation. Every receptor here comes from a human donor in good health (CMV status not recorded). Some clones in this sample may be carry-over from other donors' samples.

The CDR3 DNA sequence: TGTGCCAGCAGCCCCGGGACACGGCCCTTCTATGGCTACACCTTC. As protein: CASSPGTRPFYGYTF. The genes are TRBV7-2 and TRBJ1-2; D is perhaps TRBD1 (6 bases). CDR3 length equals 15 residues. Trimming pared 5 bases from V and 4 bases from J, leaving 17 bases between. From germline, CDR1 is SGHTA and CDR2 FQGNSA.

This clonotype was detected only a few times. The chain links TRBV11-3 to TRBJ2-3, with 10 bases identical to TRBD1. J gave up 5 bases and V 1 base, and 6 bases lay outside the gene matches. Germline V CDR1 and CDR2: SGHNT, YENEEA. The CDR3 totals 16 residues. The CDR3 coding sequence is TGTGCCAGCAGCTTAGGACGGGACAGGGGAATAGATACGCAGTATTTT. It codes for CASSLGRDRGIDTQYF.

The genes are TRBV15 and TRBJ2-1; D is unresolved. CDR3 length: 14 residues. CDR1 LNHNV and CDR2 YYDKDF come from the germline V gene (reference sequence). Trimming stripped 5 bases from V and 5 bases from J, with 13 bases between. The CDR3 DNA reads TGTGCCACCAGCGGACCGACCCGGAACAATGAGCAGTTCTTC. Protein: CATSGPTRNNEQFF.

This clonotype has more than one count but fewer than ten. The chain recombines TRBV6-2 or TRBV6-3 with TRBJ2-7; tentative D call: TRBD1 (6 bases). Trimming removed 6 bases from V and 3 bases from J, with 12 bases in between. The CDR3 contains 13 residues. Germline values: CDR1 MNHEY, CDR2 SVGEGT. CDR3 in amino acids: CASRPTGNYEQYF. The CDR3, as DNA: TGTGCCAGCAGACCTACAGGGAACTACGAGCAGTACTTC.

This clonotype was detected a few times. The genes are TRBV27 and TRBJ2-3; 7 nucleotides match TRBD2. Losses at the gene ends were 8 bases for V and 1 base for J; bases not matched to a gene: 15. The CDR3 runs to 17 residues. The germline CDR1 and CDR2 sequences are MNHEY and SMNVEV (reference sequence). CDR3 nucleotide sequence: TGTGCCAGCCTTCAGGGCGCCGCGGGAGCGGGCACAGATACGCAGTATTTT. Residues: CASLQGAAGAGTDTQYF.

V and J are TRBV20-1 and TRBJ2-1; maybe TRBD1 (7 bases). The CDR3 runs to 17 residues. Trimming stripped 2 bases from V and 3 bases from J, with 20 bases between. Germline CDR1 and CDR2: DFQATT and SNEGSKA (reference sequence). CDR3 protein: CSARSAVEGQSYNEQFF. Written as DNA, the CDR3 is TGCAGTGCTAGATCGGCAGTGGAGGGACAGAGCTACAATGAGCAGTTCTTC.

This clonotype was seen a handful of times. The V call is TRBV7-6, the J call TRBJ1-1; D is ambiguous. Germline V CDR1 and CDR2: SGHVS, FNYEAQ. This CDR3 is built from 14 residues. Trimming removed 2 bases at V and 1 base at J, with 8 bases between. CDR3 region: CASSLLEGNTEAFF. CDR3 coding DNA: TGTGCCAGCAGCTTATTGGAGGGGAACACTGAAGCTTTCTTT.

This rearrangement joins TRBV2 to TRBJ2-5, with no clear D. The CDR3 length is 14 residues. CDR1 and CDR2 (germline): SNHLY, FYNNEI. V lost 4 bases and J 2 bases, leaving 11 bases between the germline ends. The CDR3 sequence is CASSVGTLQETQYF. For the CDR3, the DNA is TGTGCCAGCAGTGTGGGCACTCTACAAGAGACCCAGTACTTC.

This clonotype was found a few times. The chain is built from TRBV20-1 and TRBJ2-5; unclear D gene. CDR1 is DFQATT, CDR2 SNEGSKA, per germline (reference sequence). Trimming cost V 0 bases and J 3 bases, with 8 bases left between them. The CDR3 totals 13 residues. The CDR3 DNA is TGCAGTGCTAGAGATATCGAGAAAGAGACCCAGTACTTC. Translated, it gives CSARDIEKETQYF.

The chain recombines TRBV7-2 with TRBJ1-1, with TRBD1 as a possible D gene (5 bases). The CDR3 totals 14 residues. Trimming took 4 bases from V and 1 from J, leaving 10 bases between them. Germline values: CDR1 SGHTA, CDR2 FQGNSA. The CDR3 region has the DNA TGTGCCAGCAGCTCGGGACGGCAGAACACTGAAGCTTTCTTT. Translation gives CASSSGRQNTEAFF.

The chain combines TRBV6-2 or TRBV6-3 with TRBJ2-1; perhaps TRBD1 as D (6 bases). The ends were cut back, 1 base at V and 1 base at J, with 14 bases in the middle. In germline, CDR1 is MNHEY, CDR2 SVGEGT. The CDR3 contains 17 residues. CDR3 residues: CASSYLSLQGSYNEQFF. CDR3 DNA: TGTGCCAGCAGTTACTTGTCGCTACAGGGATCCTACAATGAGCAGTTCTTC.

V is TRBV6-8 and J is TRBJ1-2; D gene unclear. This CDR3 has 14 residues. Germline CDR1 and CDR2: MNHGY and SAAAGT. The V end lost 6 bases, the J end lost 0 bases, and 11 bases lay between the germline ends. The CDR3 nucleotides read TGTGCCAGCAGACTTCGACGGACTAACTATGGCTACACCTTC. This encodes CASRLRRTNYGYTF.

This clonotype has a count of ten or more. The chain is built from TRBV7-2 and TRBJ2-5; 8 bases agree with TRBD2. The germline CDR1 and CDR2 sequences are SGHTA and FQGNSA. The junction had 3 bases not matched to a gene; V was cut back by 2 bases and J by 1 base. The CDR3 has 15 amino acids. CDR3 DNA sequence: TGTGCCAGCAGCTTACCGGGGGGGATCCAAGAGACCCAGTACTTC. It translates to CASSLPGGIQETQYF. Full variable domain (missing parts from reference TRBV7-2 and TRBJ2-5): GAGVSQSPSNKVTEKGKDVELRCDPISGHTALYWYRQSLGQGLEFLIYFQGNSAPDKSGLPSDRFSAERTGGSVSTLTIQRTQQEDSAVYLCASSLPGGIQETQYFGPGTRLLVL.

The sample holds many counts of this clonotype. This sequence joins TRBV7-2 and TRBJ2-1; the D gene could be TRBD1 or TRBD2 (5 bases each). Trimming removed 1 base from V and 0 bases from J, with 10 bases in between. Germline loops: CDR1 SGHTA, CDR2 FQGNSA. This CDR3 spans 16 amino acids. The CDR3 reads CASSLVAGSSYNEQFF. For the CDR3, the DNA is TGTGCCAGCAGCTTAGTTGCAGGGAGCTCCTACAATGAGCAGTTCTTC.

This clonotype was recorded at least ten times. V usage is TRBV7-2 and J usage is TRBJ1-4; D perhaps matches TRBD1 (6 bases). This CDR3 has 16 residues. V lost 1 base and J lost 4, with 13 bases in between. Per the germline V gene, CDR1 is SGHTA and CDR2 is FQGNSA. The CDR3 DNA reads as TGTGCCAGCAGCTTAGGCCCACAGGGATTTAATGAAAAACTGTTTTTT. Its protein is CASSLGPQGFNEKLFF.

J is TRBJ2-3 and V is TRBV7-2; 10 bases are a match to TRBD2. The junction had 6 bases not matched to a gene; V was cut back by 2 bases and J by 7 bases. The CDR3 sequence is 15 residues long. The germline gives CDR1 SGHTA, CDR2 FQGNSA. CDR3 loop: CASSLSQAGGNTQYF. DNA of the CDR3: TGTGCCAGCAGCTTATCCCAAGCGGGAGGGAATACGCAGTATTTT.

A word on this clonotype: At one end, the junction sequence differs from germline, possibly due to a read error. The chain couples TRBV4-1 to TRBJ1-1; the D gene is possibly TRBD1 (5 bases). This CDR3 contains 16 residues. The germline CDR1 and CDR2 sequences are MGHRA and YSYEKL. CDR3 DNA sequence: TGTGCCAGCAGCCTCGACCGACAGTTCGGGGACACTGAAGCTTTCTTT. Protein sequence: CASSLDRQFGDTEAFF.

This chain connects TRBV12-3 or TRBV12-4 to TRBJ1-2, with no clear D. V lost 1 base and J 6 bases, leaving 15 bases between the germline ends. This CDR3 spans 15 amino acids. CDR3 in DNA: TGTGCCAGCAGTTTAGTCAGCCCATTGGTTCATGGCTACACCTTC. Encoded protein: CASSLVSPLVHGYTF.

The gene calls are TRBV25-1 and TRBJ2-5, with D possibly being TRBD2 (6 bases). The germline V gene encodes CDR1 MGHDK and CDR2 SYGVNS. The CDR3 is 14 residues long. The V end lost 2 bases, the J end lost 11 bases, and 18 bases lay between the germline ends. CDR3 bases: TGTGCCAGCAGTGAACAGGACTATCAGGGTCGTCAGTACTTC. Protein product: CASSEQDYQGRQYF.

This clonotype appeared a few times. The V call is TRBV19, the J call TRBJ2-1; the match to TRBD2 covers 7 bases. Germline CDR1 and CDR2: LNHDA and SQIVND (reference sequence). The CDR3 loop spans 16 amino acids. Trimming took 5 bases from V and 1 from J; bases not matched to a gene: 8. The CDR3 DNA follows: TGTGCCAGTAGTGACCCGGCAGCGGGATCCTACAATGAGCAGTTCTTC. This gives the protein CASSDPAAGSYNEQFF.